These 24 T cell receptor beta chains share one sample of origin, sequenced in a study of T cell responses to AZD1222 COVID-19 vaccine. Clones were read by immunoSEQ multiplex PCR, and TCRdb kept only the in-frame ones, dropping some. This table has some 180,000 clones, 94% appearing once. The sample was peripheral blood, taken 28 days after the second AZD1222 dose. The receptors come from an adult who received the AZD1222 COVID-19 vaccine.

The chain uses TRBV4-3 and TRBJ1-2; D ambiguous. Trimming left V 0 bases short and J 2 bases short, with 10 bases between. Germline assignment: CDR1 LGHNA and CDR2 YSLEER. This CDR3 is built from 15 residues. The CDR3 protein is CASSQDRGRNYGYTF. In DNA, the CDR3 is TGCGCCAGCAGCCAAGATCGTGGCAGGAACTATGGCTACACCTTC.

The chain couples TRBV14 to TRBJ1-4; 8 nucleotides line up with TRBD1. In germline, CDR1 is SGHDN, CDR2 FVKESK. After removal of 3 bases from V and 8 bases from J, the junction contained 14 bases not matched to a gene. The CDR3 sequence is 17 residues long. CDR3 amino acids: CASSQLMTDRAYEKLFF. The DNA for the CDR3 is TGTGCCAGCAGCCAGCTTATGACGGACAGGGCATACGAAAAACTGTTTTTT.

The chain uses TRBV5-5 and TRBJ1-2; 7 nucleotides line up with TRBD1. V shed 1 base and J 2 bases; nucleotides not matched to a gene: 5. The CDR3 extends over 15 amino acids. Germline V lookup: CDR1 SGHKS, CDR2 YYEKEE (reference sequence). The CDR3 region is CASSLTGQLNYGYTF. The DNA for the CDR3 is TGTGCCAGCAGCTTGACGGGACAGCTGAACTATGGCTACACCTTC.

This sequence joins TRBV19 and TRBJ1-5; D gene uncertain. The CDR3 is 17 amino acids. Trimming left V 6 bases short and J 4 bases short, with 22 bases between. Germline loops: CDR1 LNHDA, CDR2 SQIVND (reference sequence). CDR3 sequence (DNA): TGTGCCAGTAGCACATCCCTGAGGGTAAGGAATAATCAGCCCCAGCATTTT. It codes for CASSTSLRVRNNQPQHF.

The chain combines TRBV5-1 with TRBJ1-2; the match to TRBD1 covers 7 bases. The V and J ends lost 0 bases and 3 bases, in that order; junction bases with no gene match: 5. The CDR3 consists of 15 residues. CDR1 and CDR2 from the germline V gene are SGHRS and YFSETQ. This CDR3 is CASSLEQGWDYGYTF. DNA for the CDR3: TGCGCCAGCAGCTTGGAACAGGGGTGGGACTATGGCTACACCTTC.

The chain recombines TRBV14 with TRBJ1-2, with D maybe TRBD1 (5 bases). Germline CDR1 reads SGHDN; CDR2 reads FVKESK. The CDR3 covers 13 residues. The V end was cut by 1 base, the J end by 2 bases, with 5 bases between. This chain's CDR3 is CASSQGQNYGYTF. In DNA, the CDR3 is TGTGCCAGCAGCCAAGGACAGAACTATGGCTACACCTTC.

This chain connects TRBV7-2 to TRBJ1-2; D uncertain. Germline V gene data show CDR1 as SGHTA and CDR2 as FQGNSA. Trimming cost V 1 base and J 1 base, with 10 bases left between them. This CDR3 region has 15 residues. CDR3 in DNA: TGTGCCAGCAGCTTAGGGTCAGGTCTTAACTATGGCTACACCTTC. Translating gives CASSLGSGLNYGYTF.

The chain employs TRBV2 and TRBJ2-3; D tentatively fits TRBD1 or TRBD2 (5 bases each). The germline V gene has CDR1 SNHLY and CDR2 FYNNEI. The V gene lost 6 bases and the J gene lost 4 bases, with 11 bases spanning the gap. The CDR3 covers 13 residues. Here the CDR3 DNA reads TGTGCCAGCAGGGGGGTGAGGGCAGATACGCAGTATTTT. Its protein is CASRGVRADTQYF. Full variable domain (outside the CDR3, taken from reference TRBV2 and TRBJ2-3): EPEVTQTPSHQVTQMGQEVILRCVPISNHLYFYWYRQILGQKVEFLVSFYNNEISEKSEIFDDQFSVERPDGSNFTLKIRSTKLEDSAMYFCASRGVRADTQYFGPGTRLTVL.

J is TRBJ1-4 and V is TRBV4-2; D is uncertain. CDR1 and CDR2 (germline): LGHNA, YNFKEQ. The CDR3 loop spans 17 amino acids. Trimming removed 0 bases at V and 8 bases at J, with 19 bases between. As DNA, the CDR3 is TGTGCCAGCAGCCAAGATCGAGAGGGCGTGGACCCCGAAAAACTGTTTTTT. It encodes CASSQDREGVDPEKLFF.

V is TRBV10-3 and J is TRBJ2-7; D is unresolved. From germline, CDR1 is ENHRY and CDR2 SYGVKD. Trimming stripped 6 bases from V and 1 base from J, with 7 bases between. The CDR3 extends over 12 amino acids. CDR3 protein: CAISADSYEQYF. In DNA form, the CDR3 reads TGTGCCATCAGCGCGGATTCCTACGAGCAGTACTTC.

The chain employs TRBV5-1 and TRBJ1-3; 7 bases line up with TRBD1. Germline V gene data show CDR1 as SGHRS and CDR2 as YFSETQ. The junction had 3 bases not matched to a gene; V was cut back by 0 bases and J by 0 bases. The CDR3 contains 16 residues. The CDR3 loop is CASSLAGTDSGNTIYF. CDR3 bases: TGCGCCAGCAGCTTGGCCGGGACAGACTCTGGAAACACCATATATTTT.

This clone has only one observation. The chain is built from TRBV5-1 and TRBJ2-2, with D tentatively TRBD1 (5 bases). Germline V gene data show CDR1 as SGHRS and CDR2 as YFSETQ. The V end was cut by 4 bases, the J end by 0 bases, with 10 bases between. CDR3 length equals 15 residues. This CDR3 is CASSVGAANTGELFF. In DNA form, the CDR3 reads TGCGCCAGCAGCGTTGGGGCGGCGAACACCGGGGAGCTGTTTTTT.

The V call is TRBV2, the J call TRBJ2-1; 8 bases align to TRBD2. There are 15 residues in the CDR3. Germline V CDR1 and CDR2: SNHLY, FYNNEI. Trimming at V came to 7 bases and at J to 4 bases, leaving 9 bases not matched to a gene. The CDR3 here is CASTAVLAAYNEQFF. The CDR3 DNA follows: TGTGCCAGCACTGCGGTACTAGCGGCTTACAATGAGCAGTTCTTC.

The CDR3 reads CATEGTAGAMNTEAFF. CDR3 bases: TGTGCCACAGAGGGGACGGCTGGGGCGATGAACACTGAAGCTTTCTTT. This sequence joins TRBV24-1 and TRBJ1-1; D is perhaps TRBD1 (5 bases). V was pared by 10 bases and J by 0 bases, with 20 bases between. This CDR3 has 16 residues. CDR1 KGHDR and CDR2 SFDVKD come from the germline V gene.

The chain has TRBV11-2 and TRBJ2-5; 7 nucleotides line up with TRBD2. The CDR3 is 15 amino acids. The V gene's germline CDR1 is SGHAT and CDR2 FQNNGV. With 3 bases clipped from V and 5 bases from J, the junction kept 9 bases outside the gene matches. CDR3 in DNA: TGTGCCAGCAGCTTCGGGAGCGGCGGGGGTGAGACCCAGTACTTC. Amino acids: CASSFGSGGGETQYF.

The J gene is TRBJ2-7, the V gene TRBV29-1; TRBD1 matches 9 bases. The germline V gene has CDR1 SQVTM and CDR2 ANQGSEA. Trimming removed 7 bases from V and 3 bases from J; junction bases left unmatched: 4. This CDR3 has 12 amino acids. In DNA form, the CDR3 reads TGCAGCGGTGAGACAGGGGGCTACGAGCAGTACTTC. The encoded protein is CSGETGGYEQYF.

CDR3 bases: TGTGCCAGCAACACGGGGGAGCCCAAAAACATTCAGTACTTC. The encoded protein is CASNTGEPKNIQYF. The rearrangement joins TRBV9 to TRBJ2-4; possible D gene TRBD2, 6 bases. Germline V lookup: CDR1 SGDLS, CDR2 YYNGEE. This CDR3 region has 14 residues. Trimming cost V 6 bases and J 2 bases, with 12 bases left between them. Filled out from reference TRBV9 and TRBJ2-4, the complete variable domain reads DSGVTQTPKHLITATGQRVTLRCSPRSGDLSVYWYQQSLDQGLQFLIQYYNGEERAKGNILERFSAQQFPDLHSELNLSSLELGDSALYFCASNTGEPKNIQYFGAGTRLSVL.

The chain is built from TRBV6-2 or TRBV6-3 and TRBJ1-5, with 9 bases aligning to TRBD1. V was clipped by 4 bases and J by 0 bases; unmatched bases: 19. There are 21 residues in the CDR3. Germline V CDR1 and CDR2: MNHEY, SVGEGT. The CDR3 DNA reads as TGTGCCAGCAGTTCACCAAGAACGCCGGGACAGGGCCCCTATAGCAATCAGCCCCAGCATTTT. Amino acid sequence: CASSSPRTPGQGPYSNQPQHF.

The chain is built from TRBV10-3 and TRBJ2-1; 16 bases agree with TRBD2. Unmatched junction bases numbered 9, after V lost 3 bases and J lost 10 bases. This CDR3 contains 17 residues. Germline V gene lookup returns CDR1 ENHRY and CDR2 SYGVKD. The CDR3 DNA sequence: TGTGCCATCAGTGACCCAGGGACTAGCGGGAGGGCTGGGGAGCAGTTCTTC. Its protein product is CAISDPGTSGRAGEQFF.

V is TRBV7-2 and J is TRBJ1-4; D is perhaps TRBD1 (6 bases). This CDR3 spans 14 amino acids. The germline gives CDR1 SGHTA, CDR2 FQGNSA. V lost 3 bases, J lost 8 bases, and 13 bases lay in between. The CDR3: CASSLWGAREKLFF. Written as DNA, the CDR3 is TGTGCCAGCAGCTTGTGGGGGGCGCGAGAAAAACTGTTTTTT.

The V gene is TRBV19, the J gene TRBJ1-5; D remains ambiguous. Germline assignment: CDR1 LNHDA and CDR2 SQIVND (reference sequence). V was shortened by 6 bases and J by 1 base, with 16 bases between the two germline ends. CDR3 length: 16 residues. The CDR3 nucleotides are TGTGCCAGTAGAGGCCCCGGTCGGGAGAGCAATCAGCCCCAGCATTTT. Translated: CASRGPGRESNQPQHF.

The V call is TRBV10-3, the J call TRBJ1-1, with 7 bases aligning to TRBD1. Per the germline V gene, CDR1 is ENHRY and CDR2 is SYGVKD. CDR3 length: 17 amino acids. The trim removed 1 base at V and 1 base at J, leaving 9 bases unmatched. CDR3 nucleotides: TGTGCCATCAGTGAGTTGGGGGGAGGGGGCACGAACACTGAAGCTTTCTTT. Residues: CAISELGGGGTNTEAFF.

The table lists this clone with many counts. This chain connects TRBV9 to TRBJ2-4, with 9 bases lining up with TRBD1. Germline V lookup: CDR1 SGDLS, CDR2 YYNGEE. This CDR3 region has 14 residues. Trimming cost V 3 bases and J 5 bases; bases outside gene matches: 3. The CDR3 is CASSGDRGENIQYF. DNA for the CDR3: TGTGCCAGCAGCGGCGACAGGGGGGAAAACATTCAGTACTTC.

This sequence joins TRBV11-3 and TRBJ1-2, with TRBD1 matching 7 bases. The CDR3 loop spans 14 amino acids. V gave up 7 bases and J gave up 4 bases; unmatched junction bases: 9. Germline-derived CDR1 and CDR2 are SGHNT and YENEEA. The CDR3 sequence: CASTQGGRVYGYTF. The CDR3 bases are TGTGCCAGCACCCAGGGGGGCAGGGTCTATGGCTACACCTTC. The variable domain in full, completed from reference TRBV11-3 and TRBJ1-2, reads EAGVVQSPRYKIIEKKQPVAFWCNPISGHNTLYWYLQNLGQGPELLIRYENEEAVDDSQLPKDRFSAERLKGVDSTLKIQPAELGDSAVYLCASTQGGRVYGYTFGSGTRLTVV.